This is a list of T cell receptor beta chains from one sample in a study of shared clonotypes between healthy human individuals. Some clones are missing from TCRdb's copy, which holds only in-frame ones; the method was immunoSEQ multiplex PCR. This sample yields about 380,000 clones, of which 96% are seen a single time; approximately 0.32% belongs to the top ten. Material: memory CD8+ T cells sorted from blood. These receptors were obtained from a man aged 30 to 45 in good health. Both conserved end residues are part of each CDR3. The D gene is left open where the match is weak. Only some rows state a clone size, as once, few, many or a class for expanded clones.

TRBV25-1	TRBJ2-3	.	.	TGTGCCAGCAGTGCACCGGCTAGAAACGACACAGATACGCAGTATTTT	CASSAPARNDTDTQYF
TRBV5-1	TRBJ2-1	.	TRBD2	TGCGCCAGCAGTCGTCTAGCGGGAACCTACAATGAGCAGTTCTTC	CASSRLAGTYNEQFF
TRBV28	TRBJ2-5	.	TRBD2	TGTGCCAGCAGCGTACTCGGGGCTAGCGGAGGCCAAGAGACCCAGTACTTC	CASSVLGASGGQETQYF
TRBV10-3	TRBJ1-1	.	.	TGTGCCATCAGTCCCCGGGGGGCGAACACTGAAGCTTTCTTT	CAISPRGANTEAFF
TRBV6-5	TRBJ2-7	.	.	TGTGCCAGCAGTTATCGGGGCTACTACGAGCAGTACTTC	CASSYRGYYEQYF
TRBV7-9	TRBJ2-2	.	TRBD1	TGTGCCAGCAGCCGGACAGGGGGGACCGGGGAGCTGTTTTTT	CASSRTGGTGELFF
TRBV10-3	TRBJ2-2	.	.	TGTGCCATCAGTGAGACGAACACCGGGGAGCTGTTTTTT	CAISETNTGELFF
TRBV11-2	TRBJ2-7	.	TRBD2	TGTGCCAGCAGCAGAATAGCGGGATTCTACGAGCAGTACTTC	CASSRIAGFYEQYF
TRBV18	TRBJ1-5	.	TRBD1	TGTGCCAGCTCAGGGGGACAGGGAGGCAATCAGCCCCAGCATTTT	CASSGGQGGNQPQHF
TRBV5-1	TRBJ2-1	.	TRBD2	TGCGCCAGCAGCCTAGCACCGGGACTAGCGACCTACAATGAGCAGTTCTTC	CASSLAPGLATYNEQFF
TRBV19	TRBJ2-2	.	.	TGTGCCAGTAGCGGACTGCCCAGCGGGGAGCTGTTTTTT	CASSGLPSGELFF
TRBV5-4	TRBJ2-7	.	TRBD2	TGTGCCAGCAGCTTAGGAACTAGCGGGAGTTACGAGCAGTACTTC	CASSLGTSGSYEQYF
TRBV6-6	TRBJ2-7	.	TRBD2	TGTGCCAGCAGTTTCCGGGACTACCTCTACGAGCAGTACTTC	CASSFRDYLYEQYF
TRBV18	TRBJ1-5	.	.	TGTGCCAGCTCACCGCAGGGCAATCAGCCCCAGCATTTT	CASSPQGNQPQHF
TRBV28	TRBJ2-7	.	TRBD2	TGTGCCAGCAGTTTATTAGCGGGAGGGTACGAGCAGTACTTC	CASSLLAGGYEQYF
TRBV29-1	TRBJ2-3	.	.	TGCAGCGTTGAAAAATGGGGCAGCACAGATACGCAGTATTTT	CSVEKWGSTDTQYF
TRBV7-9	TRBJ1-1	.	TRBD1	TGTGCCAGCAGCTTCAGGGGGGCGACTGAAGCTTTCTTT	CASSFRGATEAFF
TRBV4-1	TRBJ2-6	.	.	TGCGCCAGCAGCCAAGTAGAGTCGTCGGGGTATCCTTCTGGGGCCAACGTCCTGACTTTC	CASSQVESSGYPSGANVLTF
TRBV5-1	TRBJ2-1	few	TRBD1	TGCGCCAGCAGCTACTTCCGGGACAGGGACCGGACCTACAATGAGCAGTTCTTC	CASSYFRDRDRTYNEQFF
TRBV11-2	TRBJ2-7	.	.	TGTGCCAGCAGCCAAATCCTCCGAACAGCCTACGAGCAGTACTTC	CASSQILRTAYEQYF
TRBV10-3	TRBJ1-5	once	TRBD1	TGTGCCATCAGCCTCGACAGGGGGGGAAATCAGCCCCAGCATTTT	CAISLDRGGNQPQHF
TRBV30	TRBJ2-5	.	TRBD2	TGTGCCTGGAGGGCCGGGACTAGCGGGAGCGGAAACTTC	CAWRAGTSGSGNF
TRBV7-2	TRBJ1-5	.	.	TGTGCCAGCAGCTTAACCCAGGGAAATCAGCCCCAGCATTTT	CASSLTQGNQPQHF
TRBV5-1	TRBJ2-1	.	TRBD2	TGCGCCACCCCACCAGGGCGGGAGTATTACAATGAGCAGTTCTTC	CATPPGREYYNEQFF
TRBV5-1	TRBJ1-4	once	TRBD1	TGCGCCAGCAGCTTGGGACAGGGGGCGACTAATGAAAAACTGTTTTTT	CASSLGQGATNEKLFF
TRBV19	TRBJ1-2	.	TRBD1	TGTGCCAGTAGTGCCTCCGGGACAGGGGGCCTTGGCTACACCTTC	CASSASGTGGLGYTF
TRBV10-2	TRBJ2-2	.	TRBD2	TGCGCCAGCATGGATAGCGAGAAGGGAGGGCGGGAGCTGTTTTTT	CASMDSEKGGRELFF
TRBV6-5	TRBJ1-1	.	.	TGTGCCAGCAGTCAGACACAGGGCAAAGCTTTCTTT	CASSQTQGKAFF
TRBV28	TRBJ2-3	.	.	TGTGCCAGCAGGTGGCGCACAGATACGCAGTATTTT	CASRWRTDTQYF
TRBV4-1	TRBJ2-4	once	TRBD2	TGCGCCAGCAGCCAAGATCGTTGGGGGGGAGGAAACATTCAGTACTTC	CASSQDRWGGGNIQYF
TRBV4-1	TRBJ2-1	.	TRBD2	TGCGCCAGCAGCCAACTTTCGGGACTAGTGAGTGAGCAGTTCTTC	CASSQLSGLVSEQFF
TRBV27	TRBJ1-5	.	TRBD1	TGTGCCAGCAGGACAGGGGGAAAGCCCCAGCATTTT	CASRTGGKPQHF
TRBV6-4	TRBJ2-7	once	TRBD2	TGTGCCAGCAGTAAGACTAGCGGCACCTACGAGCAGTACTTC	CASSKTSGTYEQYF
TRBV28	TRBJ1-4	.	TRBD1	TGTGCCAGCAGTTTTGGGGACAGGGTTGGGGAAAAACTGTTTTTT	CASSFGDRVGEKLFF
TRBV28	TRBJ2-1	.	TRBD2	TGTGCCAGCAGTTTCGGAAGCGGGAAAGACAATGAGCAGTTCTTC	CASSFGSGKDNEQFF
TRBV6-5	TRBJ1-5	.	.	TGTGCCAGCAGTCGGGACGGCCGCAATCAGCCCCAGCATTTT	CASSRDGRNQPQHF
TRBV28	TRBJ2-3	.	TRBD2	TGTGCCAGCAGTCCACGGACTAGCGGGAGATATACGCAGTATTTT	CASSPRTSGRYTQYF
TRBV30	TRBJ2-7	.	.	TGTGCCTGGATAAAAACCGCGAACTCCTACGAGCAGTACTTC	CAWIKTANSYEQYF
TRBV7-9	TRBJ2-7	.	.	TGTGCCAGCAGCTTTTTAGTGCCGGGCGAGCAGTACTTC	CASSFLVPGEQYF
TRBV18	TRBJ2-1	.	.	TGTGCCAGCTCACCACAGGAGGGAAGGCACAATGAGCAGTTCTTC	CASSPQEGRHNEQFF
TRBV30	TRBJ2-1	.	.	TGTGCCTGGAGTCGGACCCCGCTCATTTACAATGAGCAGTTCTTC	CAWSRTPLIYNEQFF
TRBV5-4	TRBJ1-6	.	.	TGTGCCAGCAGCTTGGCCTCGGGGGAGGCTTCACCCCTCCACTTT	CASSLASGEASPLHF
TRBV6-6	TRBJ1-4	.	.	TGTGCCAGCAGTTACGTGGCAGGGCGGGAAAAACTGTTTTTT	CASSYVAGREKLFF
TRBV18	TRBJ2-5	.	.	TGTGCCAGCTCACCCCTCTCGACTAGTTTCTTGGAGACCCAGTACTTC	CASSPLSTSFLETQYF
TRBV6-1	TRBJ2-1	.	TRBD2	TGTGCCAGCAGTGTCCTACTAGCGGGAGTTGGTAATGAGCAGTTCTTC	CASSVLLAGVGNEQFF
TRBV28	TRBJ2-7	.	.	TGTGCCAGCAGTTTATCGGAGGGCGGGCACGAGCAGTACTTC	CASSLSEGGHEQYF
TRBV5-6	TRBJ2-7	.	TRBD1	TGTGCCAGCAGCCAAATAGACTCCGGGACAGGGGACTTC	CASSQIDSGTGDF
TRBV30	TRBJ2-7	.	.	TGTGCCTGGAGCTCTATCTCCTACGAGCAGTACTTC	CAWSSISYEQYF